A selection of T cell receptor beta chains follows, all from one sample in a study. TCRdb reprocessed the RT-PCR reads via MiXCR and lists one record per CDR3 protein. The data contain hundreds of thousands of distinct CDR3 sequences, 12% to 15% of them singletons. Input material: memory CD4+ T cells from blood. The source is a female donor in good health, serving as a healthy control. Each CDR3 is given with its conserved first and last residue. D genes are given only for firm matches. Rows give clone size only sometimes, using once, few, many, or a class for an expanded clone.

J: TRBJ2-7; D: -; size: -; V: TRBV4-3; DNA: TGCGCCAGCAGTCTGGACGGGACCTCCTACGAGCAGTACTTC; CDR3: CASSLDGTSYEQYF
J: TRBJ2-5; D: TRBD2; size: few; V: TRBV20-1; DNA: TGCAGTGCTAGTGGGGTAGCGGGAGGGCTGGGGCAAGAGACCCAGTACTTC; CDR3: CSASGVAGGLGQETQYF
J: TRBJ2-2; D: TRBD2; size: -; V: TRBV18; DNA: TGTGCCAGCTCCCGGGGGACTAGCGGACCGAACACCGGGGAGCTGTTTTTT; CDR3: CASSRGTSGPNTGELFF
J: TRBJ2-1; D: -; size: few; V: TRBV10-3; DNA: TGTGCCATCAGCCAGGGAGCTCAGTTGTCCTACAATGAGCAGTTCTTC; CDR3: CAISQGAQLSYNEQFF
J: TRBJ2-1; D: -; size: many; V: TRBV5-1; DNA: TGCGCCAGCAGCGCGGACTCCTCCTACAATGAGCAGTTCTTC; CDR3: CASSADSSYNEQFF
J: TRBJ2-3; D: -; size: -; V: TRBV7-9; DNA: TGTGCCAGCAGCCCAGGCTGGGGGGGCGCAGATACGCAGTATTTT; CDR3: CASSPGWGGADTQYF
J: TRBJ2-5; D: -; size: few; V: TRBV11-3; DNA: TGTGCCAGCAGCTTGAATGGACAGACTCAAGAGACCCAGTACTTC; CDR3: CASSLNGQTQETQYF
J: TRBJ2-1; D: -; size: many; V: TRBV29-1; DNA: TGCAGCGTTGTGAAGGGGCTAGTCCACAATGAGCAGTTCTTC; CDR3: CSVVKGLVHNEQFF
J: TRBJ2-5; D: -; size: -; V: TRBV3-1; DNA: TGTGCCAGCAGCCGGGGCGGTGCGCAAGAGACCCAGTACTTC; CDR3: CASSRGGAQETQYF
J: TRBJ1-3; D: TRBD1; size: many; V: TRBV12-3/TRBV12-4; DNA: TGTGCCAGCATTCCCGGGACAGGGCTCGGAAACACCATATATTTT; CDR3: CASIPGTGLGNTIYF
J: TRBJ2-5; D: TRBD2; size: many; V: TRBV7-2; DNA: TGTGCCAGCAGCTTACAGCCCGGGACTAGCGCCAAAGAGACCCAGTACTTC; CDR3: CASSLQPGTSAKETQYF
J: TRBJ2-3; D: -; size: -; V: TRBV28; DNA: TGTGCCAGCATGGGCAGGGCGACAGATACGCAGTATTTT; CDR3: CASMGRATDTQYF
J: TRBJ2-1; D: -; size: many; V: TRBV12-3/TRBV12-4; DNA: TGTGCCAGCAGTTTCGTTTCCCGGGACGGCTACAATGAGCAGTTCTTC; CDR3: CASSFVSRDGYNEQFF
J: TRBJ2-7; D: TRBD1; size: -; V: TRBV5-4; DNA: TGTGCCAGCAGCGCGGACAGGGCATCCTACGAGCAGTACTTC; CDR3: CASSADRASYEQYF
J: TRBJ1-6; D: TRBD1; size: -; V: TRBV9; DNA: TGTGCCAGCAGCGCAAGAGGACAGGGTAATTCACCCCTCCACTTT; CDR3: CASSARGQGNSPLHF
J: TRBJ2-1; D: -; size: few; V: TRBV11-2; DNA: TGTGCCAGCAGCTTAGACGGGAGGCAGTTCTTC; CDR3: CASSLDGRQFF
J: TRBJ2-5; D: TRBD2; size: few; V: TRBV7-7; DNA: TGTGCCAGCAGCTTAGGAGCGGGGGGAAAACAAGAGACCCAGTACTTC; CDR3: CASSLGAGGKQETQYF
J: TRBJ2-2; D: -; size: many; V: TRBV6-2/TRBV6-3; DNA: TGTGCCAGCAGTTGGCTGGAGGGCGGGGAGCTGTTTTTT; CDR3: CASSWLEGGELFF
J: TRBJ1-1; D: -; size: few; V: TRBV6-2/TRBV6-3; DNA: TGTGCCAGCAGTTACTACTGGGAAGCTTTCTTT; CDR3: CASSYYWEAFF
J: TRBJ2-3; D: -; size: many; V: TRBV7-2; DNA: TGTGCCGCGCGCCAGAGTAGCACAGATACGCAGTATTTT; CDR3: CAARQSSTDTQYF
J: TRBJ1-2; D: TRBD1; size: few; V: TRBV28; DNA: TGTGCCAGCAGCCCCGGGACAGGGGCTGGGAACTATGGCTACACCTTC; CDR3: CASSPGTGAGNYGYTF
J: TRBJ1-1; D: TRBD1; size: few; V: TRBV10-3; DNA: TGTGCCATCAACCCGACAGGGGGTACTGAAGCTTTCTTT; CDR3: CAINPTGGTEAFF
J: TRBJ2-1; D: -; size: -; V: TRBV20-1; DNA: TGCAGTGCTAGAAGGCCCGGTGGGAATGAGCAGTTCTTC; CDR3: CSARRPGGNEQFF
J: TRBJ2-5; D: -; size: many; V: TRBV12-3/TRBV12-4; DNA: TGTGCCAGCAGTTTAGGCCGAGGAACGGAGACCCAGTACTTC; CDR3: CASSLGRGTETQYF
J: TRBJ1-2; D: -; size: many; V: TRBV7-2; DNA: TGTGCCAGCAGCAAGAGTGGGGTCCATGGCTACACCTTC; CDR3: CASSKSGVHGYTF
J: TRBJ1-5; D: TRBD1; size: -; V: TRBV11-3; DNA: TGTGCCAGCAGCGAGGGACAGAAAAATCAGCCCCAGCATTTT; CDR3: CASSEGQKNQPQHF
J: TRBJ2-2; D: -; size: -; V: TRBV6-5; DNA: TGTGCCAGCAGCCCCGGGATTGTTTTAGGCACCGGGGAGCTGTTTTTT; CDR3: CASSPGIVLGTGELFF
J: TRBJ2-7; D: TRBD1; size: many; V: TRBV6-5; DNA: TGTGCCAGCAGACCCCGACAGGGAGCCTACGAGCAGTACTTC; CDR3: CASRPRQGAYEQYF
J: TRBJ1-5; D: TRBD1; size: -; V: TRBV7-9; DNA: TGTGCCAGCAGCTTAGCAGCAGGGGGAGGCAATCAGCCCCAGCATTTT; CDR3: CASSLAAGGGNQPQHF
J: TRBJ2-3; D: TRBD1; size: many; V: TRBV29-1; DNA: TGCAGCGTTGAAGACCGGACAGGAGGCGATACGCAGTATTTT; CDR3: CSVEDRTGGDTQYF
J: TRBJ2-7; D: -; size: few; V: TRBV12-3/TRBV12-4; DNA: TGTGCCAGCTCCCGGCAGGGTATCGAGCAGTACTTC; CDR3: CASSRQGIEQYF
J: TRBJ2-1; D: -; size: few; V: TRBV7-7; DNA: TGTGCTAGCAGCTTGTTGGGGACCCCCAATGAGCAGTTCTTC; CDR3: CASSLLGTPNEQFF
J: TRBJ1-1; D: -; size: -; V: TRBV20-1; DNA: TGCAGTGCTAGGATCAGGGGTTCCCCTCGGAGGGCTTTCTTT; CDR3: CSARIRGSPRRAFF
J: TRBJ2-7; D: TRBD2; size: few; V: TRBV12-3/TRBV12-4; DNA: TGTGCCAGCAGTTTAGGGGCTAGCGGGGGGTTCTACGAGCAGTACTTC; CDR3: CASSLGASGGFYEQYF
J: TRBJ2-1; D: TRBD2; size: few; V: TRBV20-1; DNA: TGCAGTGCTAGTCTGACTAGCGGGAGGATTGGTGAGCAGTTCTTC; CDR3: CSASLTSGRIGEQFF
J: TRBJ2-3; D: -; size: -; V: TRBV7-2; DNA: TGTGCCAGCAGCTTTTCAAGGACGGATCGAGGTGGGCAGTATTTT; CDR3: CASSFSRTDRGGQYF
J: TRBJ1-1; D: -; size: -; V: TRBV27; DNA: TGTGCCAGCAGTCCACTGTTGAACTCTGAAGCTTTCTTT; CDR3: CASSPLLNSEAFF
J: TRBJ2-3; D: TRBD2; size: many; V: TRBV6-2/TRBV6-3; DNA: TGTGCCAGCACCCCTAGCGGGAGCACAGATACGCAGTATTTT; CDR3: CASTPSGSTDTQYF
J: TRBJ2-7; D: -; size: many; V: TRBV5-6; DNA: TGTGCCAGCAGCTTGGGGCAGCTTACCTCCTACGAGCAGTACTTC; CDR3: CASSLGQLTSYEQYF
J: TRBJ1-1; D: TRBD1; size: -; V: TRBV7-6; DNA: TGTGCCAGCAGCTTGGGGGGACAGGGGGCATGGACTGAAGCTTTCTTT; CDR3: CASSLGGQGAWTEAFF
J: TRBJ2-7; D: -; size: many; V: TRBV25-1; DNA: TGTGCCAGCAGTGAATCTGGGGAAAGCGAGCAGTACTTC; CDR3: CASSESGESEQYF
J: TRBJ2-3; D: TRBD1; size: few; V: TRBV28; DNA: TGTGCCAGCAGTTTCCGGCGGGGGACAGGGTATGCAGATACGCAGTATTTT; CDR3: CASSFRRGTGYADTQYF
J: TRBJ2-3; D: -; size: -; V: TRBV11-2; DNA: TGTGCCAGCAGCTTAGTGGGATCGAATACGCAGTATTTT; CDR3: CASSLVGSNTQYF
J: TRBJ1-1; D: TRBD1; size: -; V: TRBV6-6; DNA: TGTGCCAGCAGCGATACAGGGGACACTGAAGCTTTCTTT; CDR3: CASSDTGDTEAFF